Each of the 16 T cell receptor beta chains below was sequenced from the same sample in a study of graft-versus-host responses after intestinal transplantation. The repertoire was sequenced with immunoSEQ multiplex PCR; TCRdb's copy has only in-frame clones and lacks some. The table shows tens of thousands of clones, with roughly 90% occurring only once. No antigens are known for them. The starting material was unstimulated CD8+ T cells sorted from spleen or lymph node cells, obtained before transplant. Every receptor here comes from a human donor who was the organ donor for an intestinal transplant.

The rearrangement links TRBV7-6 to TRBJ2-7; 9 bases agree with TRBD1. The CDR3 is made up of 16 amino acids. CDR1 is SGHVS and CDR2 is FNYEAQ in the germline V gene. The trim removed 5 bases at V and 2 bases at J, leaving 10 bases unmatched. CDR3 residues: CASSKLQGAGAYEQYV. The CDR3 nucleotides are TGTGCCAGCAGCAAATTACAGGGGGCAGGGGCCTACGAGCAGTACGTC.

The CDR3 sequence is CASSPRGLNTEAFF. The CDR3 coding sequence is TGCGCCAGCAGCCCGAGGGGGCTGAACACTGAAGCTTTCTTT. V gene TRBV4-3 combines with J gene TRBJ1-1, with 7 positions matching TRBD1. The CDR3 sequence is 14 residues long. CDR1 and CDR2 (germline): LGHNA, YSLEER. V lost 4 bases, J lost 0 bases, and 2 bases stayed unmatched.

Details on this clone: It may be a read error: a sequence one base away is much more abundant. The sample holds other DNA sequences that translate to the same CDR3. The chain has TRBV6-4 and TRBJ2-2; D is unclear. The CDR3 runs 13 residues. Trimming took off 0 bases at V and 4 bases at J, with 3 bases between the two ends. Germline CDR1 MRHNA, CDR2 SNTAGT. The CDR3 sequence is CASSDSSTGELFF. The CDR3 DNA is TGTGCCAGCAGTGACTCGAGCACCGGGGAGCTGTTTTTT.

V gene TRBV19 combines with J gene TRBJ1-5, with no clear D. Trimming left V 5 bases short and J 6 bases short, with 17 bases between. Germline lookup yields CDR1 LNHDA and CDR2 SQIVND (reference sequence). The CDR3 totals 15 residues. DNA for the CDR3: TGTGCCAGTAGTCCCGGGATCTTCGGGAGTCAGCCCCAGCATTTT. Amino acids: CASSPGIFGSQPQHF.

This rearrangement joins TRBV7-9 to TRBJ2-7; TRBD2 aligns across 7 bases. V was clipped by 3 bases and J by 5 bases; unmatched bases: 7. The CDR3 runs 14 residues. CDR1 and CDR2 from the germline V gene are SEHNR and FQNEAQ (reference sequence). Written as DNA, the CDR3 is TGTGCCAGCAGCTTCGGCCAGGCGGGAGACGAGCAGTACGTC. Translation gives CASSFGQAGDEQYV.

The rearrangement links TRBV5-1 to TRBJ2-2, with D possibly matching TRBD1 (5 bases). The CDR3 length is 15 residues. The germline V gene encodes CDR1 SGHRS and CDR2 YFSETQ. The V gene lost 1 base and the J gene lost 4 bases, with 11 bases spanning the gap. The CDR3 DNA reads as TGCGCCAGCAGCTTGTCTCAGGGATCCACCGGGGAGCTGTTTTTT. Protein sequence: CASSLSQGSTGELFF.

The genes are TRBV2 and TRBJ2-4; D gene uncertain. The germline V gene has CDR1 SNHLY and CDR2 FYNNEI. Trimming took off 6 bases at V and 6 bases at J, with 3 bases between the two ends. The CDR3 loop spans 10 amino acids. The CDR3 nucleotides are TGTGCCAGCAGGGCAAACATTCAGTACTTC. Amino acids: CASRANIQYF.

Comment on this clone: The same CDR3 also results from other DNA sequences found in this sample. This chain connects TRBV6-6 to TRBJ1-1, with D hard to call. Trimming removed 4 bases at V and 1 base at J, with 4 bases between. Germline V CDR1 and CDR2: MNHNY, SVGAGI (reference sequence). The CDR3 runs 12 residues. CDR3 sequence: CASSSGNTEAFF. The CDR3, as DNA: TGTGCCAGCAGTTCGGGGAACACTGAAGCTTTCTTT.

The count of this clone is one. The CDR3 loop is CASSLSSGGALEQYV. CDR3 sequence (DNA): TGTGCCAGCAGCTTATCTAGCGGGGGGGCTTTAGAGCAGTACGTC. V and J are TRBV11-2 and TRBJ2-7; 12 bases agree with TRBD2. This CDR3 has 15 amino acids. Germline trimming cut 2 bases from V and 7 bases from J; bases unmatched to any gene: 6. Germline-derived CDR1 and CDR2 are SGHAT and FQNNGV.

This chain links TRBV28 with TRBJ2-2, with D uncertain. The germline gives CDR1 MDHEN, CDR2 SYDVKM. The length of the CDR3 is 11 residues. V was clipped by 2 bases and J by 8 bases, with 3 bases between them. CDR3 protein: CASSLAGELFF. The CDR3 nucleotides are TGTGCCAGCAGTTTAGCGGGGGAGCTGTTTTTT.

The gene calls are TRBV6-6 and TRBJ2-3, with a tentative D call TRBD2 (6 bases). CDR3 length: 13 residues. V lost 8 bases and J lost 6, with 15 bases in between. Per the germline V gene, CDR1 is MNHNY and CDR2 is SVGAGI (reference sequence). CDR3 DNA: TGTGCCAGCGGCGGGACGGCAGGGGATACGCAGTATTTT. The encoded protein is CASGGTAGDTQYF.

The rearrangement uses TRBV18 and TRBJ1-2; D is perhaps TRBD1 (5 bases). The V and J ends lost 2 bases and 4 bases respectively, with 8 bases between them. This CDR3 is built from 13 residues. Germline CDR1 KGHSH, CDR2 LQKENI. The CDR3 region is CASSPYRTYGYTF. The CDR3 DNA reads TGTGCCAGCTCACCATACAGGACCTATGGCTACACCTTC.

This chain joins TRBV5-1 and TRBJ1-2; TRBD1 agrees at 7 bases. The CDR3 has 16 residues. Trimming at V came to 4 bases and at J to 6 bases, leaving 15 bases not matched to a gene. Germline CDR1 is SGHRS and CDR2 is YFSETQ. CDR3 protein: CASSRHTLNRGDGYTF. CDR3 nucleotide sequence: TGCGCCAGCAGCCGACACACACTCAACAGGGGTGATGGCTACACCTTC.

This chain uses TRBV27 with TRBJ1-1; 11 positions agree with TRBD1. Germline CDR1 and CDR2: MNHEY and SMNVEV (reference sequence). The trim removed 5 bases at V and 3 bases at J, leaving 8 bases unmatched. This CDR3 region has 16 residues. Written as DNA, the CDR3 is TGTGCCAGCAGTCGGGACAGGGGGGACTGGTACACTGAAGCTTTCTTT. It yields the protein CASSRDRGDWYTEAFF.

This sequence joins TRBV10-1 and TRBJ2-1, with 8 bases lining up with TRBD2. The CDR3 consists of 15 residues. V shed 2 bases, J shed 6 bases, and the junction held 6 bases outside the gene matches. CDR1 is WNHNN, CDR2 SYGVQD, per germline (reference sequence). The CDR3 DNA follows: TGCGCCAGCAGTGAGAGGGTAGCGGGGTTCAATGAGCAGTTCTTC. Translating gives CASSERVAGFNEQFF.

In its sample, this clone was seen a few times. The rearrangement links TRBV6-5 to TRBJ2-3; 9 bases align to TRBD2. CDR3 length: 14 amino acids. The V segment lost 5 bases and the J segment 2 bases; nucleotides outside the gene matches: 2. Germline V gene sequence: CDR1 MNHEY, CDR2 SVGAGI. CDR3 nucleotide sequence: TGTGCCAGCAGTGAGCGGGGGGACACAGATACGCAGTATTTT. Translated, it gives CASSERGDTDTQYF.